Listed below are T cell receptor beta chains from one sample, sequenced in a study of T cells in Graves' hyperthyroidism and ophthalmopathy. TCRdb fed the multiplex PCR reads into MiXCR, producing one record per CDR3 protein. The data contain some 500,000 distinct CDR3 sequences, approximately 15% of them singletons. The sequencing sample was made of blood. Receptors originate from a woman aged 18-29 years with Graves' hyperthyroidism. Both conserved end residues are part of each CDR3. The order of the fields is CDR3 DNA, CDR3 protein, D gene, V gene, J gene, clone size. The D gene is left open where the match is weak. Size is omitted from some rows. Given values are once, few, many or a class for expanded clones.

DNA: TGCAGTGCTGAGACCCCTGAACAGGGGGCCGTCAATGAGCAGTTCTTC
CDR3: CSAETPEQGAVNEQFF
D: TRBD1
V: TRBV20-1
J: TRBJ2-1
size: NA

DNA: TGTGCCAGCAGCTTAGATACCAGGGATCCCTACGAGCAGTACTTC
CDR3: CASSLDTRDPYEQYF
D: NA
V: TRBV11-2
J: TRBJ2-7
size: NA

DNA: TGTGCCAGCAGCTTCGGGTCTAGCGGAGCCTACGAGCAGTACTTC
CDR3: CASSFGSSGAYEQYF
D: TRBD2
V: TRBV7-3
J: TRBJ2-7
size: many

DNA: TGTGCCACCAGGAAGACAGGTAGCAATCAGCCCCAGCATTTT
CDR3: CATRKTGSNQPQHF
D: NA
V: TRBV15
J: TRBJ1-5
size: NA

DNA: TGTGCCAGCAGCTTACAGGGAAAGAGATCACCCCTCCACTTT
CDR3: CASSLQGKRSPLHF
D: NA
V: TRBV7-2
J: TRBJ1-6
size: many

DNA: TGTGCCAGCAGTAATCCGGGGGACTCTGGGGCCAACGTCCTGACTTTC
CDR3: CASSNPGDSGANVLTF
D: NA
V: TRBV6-1
J: TRBJ2-6
size: NA

DNA: TGTGCCATCCGGGGGGATACAGGGGAAACAGGTACGCAGTATTTT
CDR3: CAIRGDTGETGTQYF
D: NA
V: TRBV10-3
J: TRBJ2-3
size: once

DNA: TGTGCCAGCAGTTTAAGCCCGGGGGCGGCCTATGGCTACACCTTC
CDR3: CASSLSPGAAYGYTF
D: NA
V: TRBV27
J: TRBJ1-2
size: many

DNA: TGTGCCAGCACCGGGCCTAAGATTAACTATGGCTACACCTTC
CDR3: CASTGPKINYGYTF
D: NA
V: TRBV6-2/TRBV6-3
J: TRBJ1-2
size: many

DNA: TGTGCCAGCAGCCTCCCGGGGGGGGCTTACGAGCAGTACTTC
CDR3: CASSLPGGAYEQYF
D: TRBD2
V: TRBV7-8
J: TRBJ2-7
size: many

DNA: TGCAGTGCTAGAGGAGGGTTTGGAAACACCATATATTTT
CDR3: CSARGGFGNTIYF
D: NA
V: TRBV20-1
J: TRBJ1-3
size: NA

DNA: TGTGCCAGCAGCCTCCCCCCAGGCCCCCAAGAGACCCAGTACTTC
CDR3: CASSLPPGPQETQYF
D: NA
V: TRBV28
J: TRBJ2-5
size: many

DNA: TGCAGCGTTGAAAGGGTTGGCTACACCTTC
CDR3: CSVERVGYTF
D: NA
V: TRBV29-1
J: TRBJ1-2
size: many

DNA: TGTGCCAGCAGCTCTCAAGGGGGTTTCAAAAACATTCAGTACTTC
CDR3: CASSSQGGFKNIQYF
D: NA
V: TRBV12-3/TRBV12-4
J: TRBJ2-4
size: many

DNA: TGTGCCACCAGTGATTTGCAAGGTACTGAGCAGTACTTC
CDR3: CATSDLQGTEQYF
D: NA
V: TRBV24-1
J: TRBJ2-7
size: many

DNA: TGTGCCAGCAAACGATTTTTTGGACAGGGGGCAGGAGAGACCCAGTACTTC
CDR3: CASKRFFGQGAGETQYF
D: TRBD1
V: TRBV2
J: TRBJ2-5
size: NA

DNA: TGTGCCAGCAGTTACAGCCTGGCGAGTTCCCCTGAAGCTTTCTTT
CDR3: CASSYSLASSPEAFF
D: NA
V: TRBV6-6
J: TRBJ1-1
size: NA

DNA: TGTGCCAGCAGGCCGGGACTAGCGGGAGAAGAGACCCAGTACTTC
CDR3: CASRPGLAGEETQYF
D: TRBD2
V: TRBV27
J: TRBJ2-5
size: many

DNA: TGTGCCAGCAGTCAGACCCTCGCCACTGAAGCTTTCTTT
CDR3: CASSQTLATEAFF
D: NA
V: TRBV6-2/TRBV6-3
J: TRBJ1-1
size: many

DNA: TGTGCCATCAGGGACCTAGCGGAGAGCACAGATACGCAGTATTTT
CDR3: CAIRDLAESTDTQYF
D: TRBD2
V: TRBV10-3
J: TRBJ2-3
size: many

DNA: TGTGCCAGCAGTGAGGATGAGGACAAGCTCAATCAGCCCCAGCATTTT
CDR3: CASSEDEDKLNQPQHF
D: NA
V: TRBV2
J: TRBJ1-5
size: many

DNA: TGTGCCACCAGTGATCCGATCCAGGGGGCCGGCACAGATACGCAGTATTTT
CDR3: CATSDPIQGAGTDTQYF
D: TRBD1
V: TRBV24-1
J: TRBJ2-3
size: many

DNA: TGCAGCGTTCGGGGACAGGGGTACAATGAGCAGTTCTTC
CDR3: CSVRGQGYNEQFF
D: TRBD1
V: TRBV29-1
J: TRBJ2-1
size: once

DNA: TGCAGTGCTAGAGCCTTTTACGAGCAGTACTTC
CDR3: CSARAFYEQYF
D: NA
V: TRBV20-1
J: TRBJ2-7
size: NA

DNA: TGTGCCAGCAGCTTTTTCCAGGTGAGCTCCTACGAGCAGTACTTC
CDR3: CASSFFQVSSYEQYF
D: NA
V: TRBV5-6
J: TRBJ2-7
size: few

DNA: TGCAGTGCTAGAGAAGTCGATACGCAGTATTTT
CDR3: CSAREVDTQYF
D: NA
V: TRBV20-1
J: TRBJ2-3
size: few

DNA: TGTGCCATCAGTGACGTAGGACTAGCCACCGGGGAGCTGTTTTTT
CDR3: CAISDVGLATGELFF
D: TRBD2
V: TRBV10-3
J: TRBJ2-2
size: many

DNA: TGTGCCAGCACCGCATTGTCCGGGGGGCAGTTCTTC
CDR3: CASTALSGGQFF
D: NA
V: TRBV27
J: TRBJ2-1
size: many

DNA: TGCGCCAGCAGGCCGGCCTCCGTGAACAATGAGCAGTTCTTC
CDR3: CASRPASVNNEQFF
D: NA
V: TRBV5-1
J: TRBJ2-1
size: many